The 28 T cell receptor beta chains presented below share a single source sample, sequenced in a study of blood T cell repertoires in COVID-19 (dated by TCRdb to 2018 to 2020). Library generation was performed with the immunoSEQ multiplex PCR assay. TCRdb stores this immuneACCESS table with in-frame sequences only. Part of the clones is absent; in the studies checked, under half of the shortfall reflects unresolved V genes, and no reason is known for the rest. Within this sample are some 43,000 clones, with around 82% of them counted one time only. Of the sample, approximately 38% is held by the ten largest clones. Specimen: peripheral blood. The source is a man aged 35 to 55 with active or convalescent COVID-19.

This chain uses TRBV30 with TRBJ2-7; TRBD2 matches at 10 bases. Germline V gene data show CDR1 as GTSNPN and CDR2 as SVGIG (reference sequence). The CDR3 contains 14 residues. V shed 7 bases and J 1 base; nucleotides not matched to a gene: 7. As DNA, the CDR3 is TGTGCCTCACTGAGCGGGAGGGATTCCTACGAGCAGTACTTC. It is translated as CASLSGRDSYEQYF.

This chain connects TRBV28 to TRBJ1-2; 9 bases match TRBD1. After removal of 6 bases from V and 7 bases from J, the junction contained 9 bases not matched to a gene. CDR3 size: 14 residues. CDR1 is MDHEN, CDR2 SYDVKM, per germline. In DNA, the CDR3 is TGTGCCAGCAGGCTGACCGGGACAGGGATTGGCTACACCTTC. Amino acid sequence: CASRLTGTGIGYTF.

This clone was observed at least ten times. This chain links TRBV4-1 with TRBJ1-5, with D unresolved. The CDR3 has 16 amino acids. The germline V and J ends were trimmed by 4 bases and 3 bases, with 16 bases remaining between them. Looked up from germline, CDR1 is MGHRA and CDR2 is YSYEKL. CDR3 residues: CASSPAGGLINQPQHF. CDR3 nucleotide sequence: TGCGCCAGCAGCCCCGCGGGAGGCCTTATCAATCAGCCCCAGCATTTT.

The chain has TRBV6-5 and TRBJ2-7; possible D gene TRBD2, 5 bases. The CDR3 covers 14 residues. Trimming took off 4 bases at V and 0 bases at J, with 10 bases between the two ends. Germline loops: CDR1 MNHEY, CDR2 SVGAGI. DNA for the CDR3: TGTGCCAGCAGTTCGAGACGGGGCTCCTACGAGCAGTACTTC. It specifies CASSSRRGSYEQYF.

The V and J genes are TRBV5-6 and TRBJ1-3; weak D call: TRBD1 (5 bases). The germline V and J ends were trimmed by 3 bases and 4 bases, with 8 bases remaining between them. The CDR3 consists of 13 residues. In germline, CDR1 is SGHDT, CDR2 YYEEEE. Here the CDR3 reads CASSSRVGNTIYF. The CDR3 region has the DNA TGTGCCAGCAGCTCCAGGGTCGGAAACACCATATATTTT.

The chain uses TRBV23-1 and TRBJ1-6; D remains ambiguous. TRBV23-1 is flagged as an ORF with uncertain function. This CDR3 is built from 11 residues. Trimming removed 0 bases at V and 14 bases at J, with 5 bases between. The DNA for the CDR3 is TGCGCCAGCAGTCAATCTGCGGCCCTCCACTTT. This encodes CASSQSAALHF.

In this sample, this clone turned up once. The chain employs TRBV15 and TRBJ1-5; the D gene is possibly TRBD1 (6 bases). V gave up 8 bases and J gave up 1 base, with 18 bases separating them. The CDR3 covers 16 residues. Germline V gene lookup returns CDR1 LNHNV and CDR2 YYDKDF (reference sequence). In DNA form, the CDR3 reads TGTGCCACCTTCGATTCCGAGACAGGCAGCAATCAGCCCCAGCATTTT. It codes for CATFDSETGSNQPQHF.

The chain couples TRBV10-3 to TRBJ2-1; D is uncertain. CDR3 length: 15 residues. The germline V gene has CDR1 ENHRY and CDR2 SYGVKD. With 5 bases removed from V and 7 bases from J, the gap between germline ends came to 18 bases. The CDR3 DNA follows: TGTGCCATCAGTCCCTCTACAGTAGGTATTAATGAGCAGTTCTTC. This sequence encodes CAISPSTVGINEQFF.

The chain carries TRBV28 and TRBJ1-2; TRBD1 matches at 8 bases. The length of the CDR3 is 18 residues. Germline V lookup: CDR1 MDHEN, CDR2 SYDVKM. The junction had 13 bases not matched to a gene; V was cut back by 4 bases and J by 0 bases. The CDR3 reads CASSSRTGKGLANYGYTF. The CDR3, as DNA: TGTGCCAGCAGTTCAAGGACAGGGAAGGGTTTAGCTAACTATGGCTACACCTTC.

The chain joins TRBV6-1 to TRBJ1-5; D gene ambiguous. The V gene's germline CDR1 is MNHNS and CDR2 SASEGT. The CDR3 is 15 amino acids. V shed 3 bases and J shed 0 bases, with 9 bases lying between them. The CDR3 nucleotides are TGTGCCAGCAGTGAGGTGGTCTATAGCAATCAGCCCCAGCATTTT. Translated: CASSEVVYSNQPQHF.

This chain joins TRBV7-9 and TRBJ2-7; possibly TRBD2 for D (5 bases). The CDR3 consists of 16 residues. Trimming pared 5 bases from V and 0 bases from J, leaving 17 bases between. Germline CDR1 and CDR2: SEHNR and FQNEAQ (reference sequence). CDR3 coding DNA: TGTGCCAGCAGCCCCCGAGGGTTGACCCCCTCCTACGAGCAGTACTTC. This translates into CASSPRGLTPSYEQYF. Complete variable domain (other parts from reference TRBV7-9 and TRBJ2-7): DTGVSQNPRHKITKRGQNVTFRCDPISEHNRLYWYRQTLGQGPEFLTYFQNEAQLEKSRLLSDRFSAERPKGSFSTLEIQRTEQGDSAMYLCASSPRGLTPSYEQYFGPGTRLTVT.

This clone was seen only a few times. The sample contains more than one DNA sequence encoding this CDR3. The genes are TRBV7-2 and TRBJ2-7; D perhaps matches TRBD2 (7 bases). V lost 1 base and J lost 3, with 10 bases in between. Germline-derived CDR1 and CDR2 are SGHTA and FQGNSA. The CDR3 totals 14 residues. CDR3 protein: CASSLGGGLYEQYF. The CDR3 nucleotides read TGTGCCAGCAGCTTAGGGGGGGGGCTCTACGAGCAGTACTTC. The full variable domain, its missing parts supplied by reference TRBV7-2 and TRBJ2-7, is GAGVSQSPSNKVTEKGKDVELRCDPISGHTALYWYRQSLGQGLEFLIYFQGNSAPDKSGLPSDRFSAERTGGSVSTLTIQRTQQEDSAVYLCASSLGGGLYEQYFGPGTRLTVT.

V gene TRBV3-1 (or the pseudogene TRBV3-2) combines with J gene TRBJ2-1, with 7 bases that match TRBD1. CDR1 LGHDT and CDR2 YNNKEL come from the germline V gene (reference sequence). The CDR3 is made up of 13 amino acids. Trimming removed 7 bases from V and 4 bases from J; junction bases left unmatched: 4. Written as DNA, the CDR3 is TGTGCCAGCACCGACAGGGCTTACAATGAGCAGTTCTTC. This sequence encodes CASTDRAYNEQFF.

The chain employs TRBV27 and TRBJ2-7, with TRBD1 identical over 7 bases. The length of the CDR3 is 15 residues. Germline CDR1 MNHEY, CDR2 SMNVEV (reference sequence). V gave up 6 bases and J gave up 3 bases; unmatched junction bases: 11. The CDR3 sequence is CASSRLGQSLYEQYF. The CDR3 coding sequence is TGTGCCAGCAGCCGTTTGGGACAGTCGCTCTACGAGCAGTACTTC.

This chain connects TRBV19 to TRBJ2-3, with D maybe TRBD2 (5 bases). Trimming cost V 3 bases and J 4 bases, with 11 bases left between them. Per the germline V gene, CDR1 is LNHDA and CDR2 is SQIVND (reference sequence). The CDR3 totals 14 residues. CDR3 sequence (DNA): TGTGCCAGTAGTATGAGACGGCGGGCAGATACGCAGTATTTT. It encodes CASSMRRRADTQYF.

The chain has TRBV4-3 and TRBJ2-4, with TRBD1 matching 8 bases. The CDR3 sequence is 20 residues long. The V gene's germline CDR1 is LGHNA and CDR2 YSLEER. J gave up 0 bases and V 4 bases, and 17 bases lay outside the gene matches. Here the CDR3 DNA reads TGCGCCAGCAGCCCGCGCGCTCCGGGACAGGAGCTTTTAGCCAAAAACATTCAGTACTTC. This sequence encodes CASSPRAPGQELLAKNIQYF.

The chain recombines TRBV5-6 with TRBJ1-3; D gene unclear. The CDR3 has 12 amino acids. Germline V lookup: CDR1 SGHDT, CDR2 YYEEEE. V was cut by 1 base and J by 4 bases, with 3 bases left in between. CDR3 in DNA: TGTGCCAGCAGCTTGCGGGGAAACACCATATATTTT. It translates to CASSLRGNTIYF.

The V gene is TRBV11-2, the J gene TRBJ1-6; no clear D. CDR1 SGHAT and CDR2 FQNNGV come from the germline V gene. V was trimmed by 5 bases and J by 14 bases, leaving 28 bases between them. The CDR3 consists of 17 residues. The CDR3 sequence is CASSHHDWRGGIGALHF. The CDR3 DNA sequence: TGTGCCAGCAGCCATCATGACTGGAGAGGCGGCATCGGTGCCCTCCACTTT.

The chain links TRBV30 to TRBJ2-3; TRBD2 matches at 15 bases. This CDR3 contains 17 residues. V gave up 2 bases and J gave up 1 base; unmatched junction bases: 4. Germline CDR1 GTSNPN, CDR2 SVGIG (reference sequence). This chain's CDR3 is CAWSRTSGGAGTDTQYF. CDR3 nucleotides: TGTGCCTGGAGTAGGACTAGCGGGGGGGCTGGCACAGATACGCAGTATTTT.

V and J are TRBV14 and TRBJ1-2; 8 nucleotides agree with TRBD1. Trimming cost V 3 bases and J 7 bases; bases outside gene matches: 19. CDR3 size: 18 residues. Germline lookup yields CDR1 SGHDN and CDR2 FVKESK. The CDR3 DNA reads TGTGCCAGCAGCCAGCATAGCACGCCCGACAGGGGATTTCGTGGCTACACCTTC. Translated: CASSQHSTPDRGFRGYTF. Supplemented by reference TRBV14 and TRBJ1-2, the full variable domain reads EAGVTQFPSHSVIEKGQTVTLRCDPISGHDNLYWYRRVMGKEIKFLLHFVKESKQDESGMPNNRFLAERTGGTYSTLKVQPAELEDSGVYFCASSQHSTPDRGFRGYTFGSGTRLTVV.

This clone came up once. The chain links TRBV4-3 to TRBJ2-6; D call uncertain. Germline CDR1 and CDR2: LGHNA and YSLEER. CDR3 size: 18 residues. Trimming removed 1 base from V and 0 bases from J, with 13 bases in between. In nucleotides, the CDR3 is TGCGCCAGCAGCCAAGGGTCGGGTCCGTTCTCTGGGGCCAACGTCCTGACTTTC. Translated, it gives CASSQGSGPFSGANVLTF.

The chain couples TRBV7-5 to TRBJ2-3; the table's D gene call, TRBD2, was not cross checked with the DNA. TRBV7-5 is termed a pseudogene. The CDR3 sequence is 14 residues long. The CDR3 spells CVRSLGREIDTQYF. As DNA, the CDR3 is TGTGTCAGAAGCTTAGGTCGGGAAATAGATACGCAGTATTTT.

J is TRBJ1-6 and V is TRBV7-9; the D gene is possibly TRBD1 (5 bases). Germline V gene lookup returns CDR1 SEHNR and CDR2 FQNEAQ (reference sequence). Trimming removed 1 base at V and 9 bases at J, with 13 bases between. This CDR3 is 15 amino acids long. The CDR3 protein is CASSLGQGSSSPLHF. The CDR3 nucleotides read TGTGCCAGCAGCTTAGGTCAGGGAAGCTCTTCACCCCTCCACTTT.

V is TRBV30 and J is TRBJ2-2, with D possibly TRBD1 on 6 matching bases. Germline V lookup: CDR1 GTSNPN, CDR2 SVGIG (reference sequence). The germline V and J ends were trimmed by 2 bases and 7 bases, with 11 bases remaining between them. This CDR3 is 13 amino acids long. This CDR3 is CAWSHRVDGELFF. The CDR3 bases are TGTGCCTGGAGTCACAGGGTGGACGGGGAGCTGTTTTTT. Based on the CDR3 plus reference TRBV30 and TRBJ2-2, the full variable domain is SQTIHQWPATLVQPVGSPLSLECTVEGTSNPNLYWYRQAAGRGLQLLFYSVGIGQISSEVPQNLSASRPQDRQFILSSKKLLLSDSGFYLCAWSHRVDGELFFGEGSRLTVL.

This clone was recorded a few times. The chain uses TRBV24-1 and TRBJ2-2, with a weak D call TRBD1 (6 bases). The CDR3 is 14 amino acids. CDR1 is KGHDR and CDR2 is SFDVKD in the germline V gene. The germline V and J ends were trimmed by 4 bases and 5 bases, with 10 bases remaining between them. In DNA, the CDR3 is TGTGCCACCAGTGACCGGACAGCTACCGGGGAGCTGTTTTTT. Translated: CATSDRTATGELFF.

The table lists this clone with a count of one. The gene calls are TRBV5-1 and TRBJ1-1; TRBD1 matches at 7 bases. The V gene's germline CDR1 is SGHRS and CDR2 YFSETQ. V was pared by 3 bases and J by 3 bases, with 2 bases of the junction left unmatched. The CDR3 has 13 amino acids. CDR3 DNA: TGCGCCAGCAGCTCGCAGGGGGACACTGAAGCTTTCTTT. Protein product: CASSSQGDTEAFF.

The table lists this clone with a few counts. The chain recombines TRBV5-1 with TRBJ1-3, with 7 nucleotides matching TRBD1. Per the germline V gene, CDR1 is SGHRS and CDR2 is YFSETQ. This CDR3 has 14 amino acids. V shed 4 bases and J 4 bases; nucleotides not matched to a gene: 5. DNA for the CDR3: TGCGCCAGCAGCCCCACAGGGGTCGGAAACACCATATATTTT. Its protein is CASSPTGVGNTIYF.

CDR3: CASSLDGVAGGNQPQHF. CDR3 nucleotide sequence: TGTGCCAGCAGCTTAGACGGGGTGGCAGGAGGGAATCAGCCCCAGCATTTT. The chain links TRBV11-2 to TRBJ1-5, with D unresolved. This CDR3 is 17 amino acids long. The germline V gene has CDR1 SGHAT and CDR2 FQNNGV. Trimming removed 0 bases at V and 4 bases at J, with 16 bases between. Full variable domain (remainder filled in from reference TRBV11-2 and TRBJ1-5): EAGVAQSPRYKIIEKRQSVAFWCNPISGHATLYWYQQILGQGPKLLIQFQNNGVVDDSQLPKDRFSAERLKGVDSTLKIQPAKLEDSAVYLCASSLDGVAGGNQPQHFGDGTRLSIL.